The rows below give T cell receptor beta chains drawn from one sample of a study of CD8 T cells in Susac syndrome. TCRdb fed the immunoSEQ multiplex PCR reads into MiXCR, producing one record per CDR3 protein. The sample includes approximately 210,000 distinct CDR3 sequences, about 94% of them seen just once. The sequencing sample was made of CD4+ T cells from PBMCs. The receptor source for this set is a human donor with Susac syndrome. Each CDR3 is given with its conserved first and last residue. The order of the fields is D gene, V gene, clone size, J gene, CDR3 DNA, CDR3 protein. A D gene is named only where the DNA matches it firmly. Only some rows state a clone size, as once, few, many or a class for expanded clones.

d_call: .; v_call: TRBV27; clone_size: once; j_call: TRBJ2-6; cdr3_nt: TGTGCCAGCAGTTGGACAGTCTCTGGGGCCAACGTCCTGACTTTC; cdr3_aa: CASSWTVSGANVLTF
d_call: .; v_call: TRBV4-3; clone_size: .; j_call: TRBJ1-6; cdr3_nt: TGCGCCAGCAGCCCCTCGGGGGCCGATAGAGCCAATTCACCCCTCCACTTT; cdr3_aa: CASSPSGADRANSPLHF
d_call: .; v_call: TRBV25-1; clone_size: .; j_call: TRBJ1-6; cdr3_nt: TGTGCCAGCAGTGAGAGGCGCTATAATTCACCCCTCCACTTT; cdr3_aa: CASSERRYNSPLHF
d_call: TRBD2; v_call: TRBV3-1; clone_size: once; j_call: TRBJ2-1; cdr3_nt: TGTGCCAGCAGCCAAGATTATGGCGGGGGCTCCTACAATGAGCAGTTCTTC; cdr3_aa: CASSQDYGGGSYNEQFF
d_call: .; v_call: TRBV12-3/TRBV12-4; clone_size: .; j_call: TRBJ1-3; cdr3_nt: TGTGCCAGCAGTTTCCCCCCGTACTCGTACACCATATATTTT; cdr3_aa: CASSFPPYSYTIYF
d_call: .; v_call: TRBV15; clone_size: .; j_call: TRBJ2-2; cdr3_nt: TGTGCCACCAGCAGAGACCAGGTCAACCCCGGGGAGCTGTTTTTT; cdr3_aa: CATSRDQVNPGELFF
d_call: .; v_call: TRBV12-3/TRBV12-4; clone_size: few; j_call: TRBJ1-6; cdr3_nt: TGTGCCATCCTAAATTCACCCCTCCACTTT; cdr3_aa: CAILNSPLHF
d_call: TRBD2; v_call: TRBV30; clone_size: .; j_call: TRBJ2-1; cdr3_nt: TGTGCCTGGAGTGCTCTGCGGACTAGCGGGTTTGAGCAGTTCTTC; cdr3_aa: CAWSALRTSGFEQFF
d_call: .; v_call: TRBV11-3; clone_size: once; j_call: TRBJ1-2; cdr3_nt: TGTGCCAGCAGCTTGGCGCCCCTGAGTAGGGGAGGCAATGGCTACACCTTC; cdr3_aa: CASSLAPLSRGGNGYTF
d_call: .; v_call: TRBV15; clone_size: .; j_call: TRBJ1-1; cdr3_nt: TGTGCCACCAGCAGAATTGGGGGAATGAACACTGAAGCTTTCTTT; cdr3_aa: CATSRIGGMNTEAFF
d_call: .; v_call: TRBV12-5; clone_size: .; j_call: TRBJ2-1; cdr3_nt: TGTGCTAGTGGTTTGCCCTTCTCCTACAATGAGCAGTTCTTC; cdr3_aa: CASGLPFSYNEQFF
d_call: .; v_call: TRBV7-6; clone_size: .; j_call: TRBJ1-2; cdr3_nt: TGTGCCAGCAGCCCTCCGGGGCTGAACTATGGCTACACCTTC; cdr3_aa: CASSPPGLNYGYTF
d_call: TRBD2; v_call: TRBV2; clone_size: once; j_call: TRBJ2-1; cdr3_nt: TGTGCCAGCTACCGGGAGGTAGCTGGCAATGAGCAGTTCTTC; cdr3_aa: CASYREVAGNEQFF
d_call: .; v_call: TRBV4-3; clone_size: .; j_call: TRBJ1-5; cdr3_nt: TGCGCCAGCAGCCAATCGCGTGGCAATCAGCCCCAGCATTTT; cdr3_aa: CASSQSRGNQPQHF
d_call: .; v_call: TRBV7-9; clone_size: .; j_call: TRBJ2-5; cdr3_nt: TGTGCCAGCAGCCAGTACCAGTCTCAAGAGACCCAGTACTTC; cdr3_aa: CASSQYQSQETQYF
d_call: TRBD1; v_call: TRBV18; clone_size: once; j_call: TRBJ2-7; cdr3_nt: TGTGCCAGCTCACCTAAAGGGACAGGGGGCAACGAGCAGTACTTC; cdr3_aa: CASSPKGTGGNEQYF
d_call: TRBD1; v_call: TRBV9; clone_size: .; j_call: TRBJ1-2; cdr3_nt: TGTGCCAGCAGCGTAGCCTCTCGACAGGGGGCGAGGGGCTACACCTTC; cdr3_aa: CASSVASRQGARGYTF
d_call: .; v_call: TRBV3-1; clone_size: .; j_call: TRBJ2-3; cdr3_nt: TGTGCCAGCAGCCGTCAGGGTGGGGGCACAGATACGCAGTATTTT; cdr3_aa: CASSRQGGGTDTQYF
d_call: .; v_call: TRBV20-1; clone_size: once; j_call: TRBJ2-5; cdr3_nt: TGCAGCCACCGACCCCTGGGACTCAGGTACCAAGAGACCCAGTACTTC; cdr3_aa: CSHRPLGLRYQETQYF
d_call: TRBD2; v_call: TRBV30; clone_size: .; j_call: TRBJ2-3; cdr3_nt: TGTGCCTGGAGGGGACCGGGAGGGATAGATACGCAGTATTTT; cdr3_aa: CAWRGPGGIDTQYF
d_call: TRBD1; v_call: TRBV15; clone_size: .; j_call: TRBJ1-4; cdr3_nt: TGTGCCACCAGTATGGACAGGGCGCATGAAAAACTGTTTTTT; cdr3_aa: CATSMDRAHEKLFF
d_call: .; v_call: TRBV12-3/TRBV12-4; clone_size: .; j_call: TRBJ1-6; cdr3_nt: TGTGCCAGCAGAGGCACAGCCCATAATTCACCCCTCCACTTT; cdr3_aa: CASRGTAHNSPLHF
d_call: .; v_call: TRBV5-6; clone_size: .; j_call: TRBJ2-5; cdr3_nt: TGTGCCAGCAGCTTTGGGGTTCCCTCGCAAGAGACCCAGTACTTC; cdr3_aa: CASSFGVPSQETQYF
d_call: TRBD1; v_call: TRBV5-4; clone_size: .; j_call: TRBJ2-1; cdr3_nt: TGTGCCAGCAGCTTTCCGGACAGGGTTTACAATGAGCAGTTCTTC; cdr3_aa: CASSFPDRVYNEQFF
d_call: .; v_call: TRBV5-1; clone_size: .; j_call: TRBJ1-1; cdr3_nt: TGCGCCAGCAGCTCACAAGCGGACACTGAAGCTTTCTTT; cdr3_aa: CASSSQADTEAFF
d_call: .; v_call: TRBV9; clone_size: few; j_call: TRBJ1-2; cdr3_nt: TGTGCCAGCAGCGTTACGGGAAACTATGGCTACACCTTC; cdr3_aa: CASSVTGNYGYTF
d_call: .; v_call: TRBV30; clone_size: .; j_call: TRBJ2-7; cdr3_nt: TGTGCCTGGAGTCAGCGCCGACGCTCCTACGAGCAGTACTTC; cdr3_aa: CAWSQRRRSYEQYF
d_call: TRBD2; v_call: TRBV19; clone_size: .; j_call: TRBJ2-1; cdr3_nt: TGTGCCAGTGGGGTCCAGGGACCCCGGGGGGGCAATGAGCAGTTCTTC; cdr3_aa: CASGVQGPRGGNEQFF
d_call: .; v_call: TRBV6-4; clone_size: .; j_call: TRBJ2-3; cdr3_nt: TGTGCCAGCAGTGACTATCCGTGGGGTACGCAGTATTTT; cdr3_aa: CASSDYPWGTQYF
d_call: TRBD1; v_call: TRBV12-3/TRBV12-4; clone_size: .; j_call: TRBJ2-2; cdr3_nt: TGTGCCAGCAGCTTAGACAGGGAAGGGGCCGGGGAGCTGTTTTTT; cdr3_aa: CASSLDREGAGELFF
d_call: .; v_call: TRBV20-1; clone_size: .; j_call: TRBJ1-6; cdr3_nt: TGCAGTGCTAGAGATGGACAGCCATATAATTCACCCCTCCACTTT; cdr3_aa: CSARDGQPYNSPLHF
d_call: TRBD1; v_call: TRBV20-1; clone_size: .; j_call: TRBJ2-2; cdr3_nt: TGCAGTGCTAGGACCCACGGGACAGCGAACACCGGGGAGCTGTTTTTT; cdr3_aa: CSARTHGTANTGELFF
d_call: TRBD1; v_call: TRBV3-1; clone_size: .; j_call: TRBJ1-1; cdr3_nt: TGTGCCAGCAGCCAGACAGGGATTGAAGCTTTCTTT; cdr3_aa: CASSQTGIEAFF
d_call: TRBD1; v_call: TRBV6-6; clone_size: .; j_call: TRBJ1-2; cdr3_nt: TGTGCCAGCAGTTACCAGGGGGACTATGGCTACACCTTC; cdr3_aa: CASSYQGDYGYTF
d_call: .; v_call: TRBV30; clone_size: .; j_call: TRBJ1-1; cdr3_nt: TGTGCCTGGAATTTGGCGGGCACTGAAGCTTTCTTT; cdr3_aa: CAWNLAGTEAFF
d_call: .; v_call: TRBV20-1; clone_size: .; j_call: TRBJ2-2; cdr3_nt: TGCAGTGCTCACGCAGGGGCCCCGGGCACCGGGGAGCTGTTTTTT; cdr3_aa: CSAHAGAPGTGELFF
d_call: .; v_call: TRBV12-3/TRBV12-4; clone_size: .; j_call: TRBJ2-3; cdr3_nt: TGTGCCAGCAGTTTTGGGGTCGGCACAGATACGCAGTATTTT; cdr3_aa: CASSFGVGTDTQYF
d_call: .; v_call: TRBV20-1; clone_size: .; j_call: TRBJ1-1; cdr3_nt: TGCAGTGCTAGCCCCTCCTCGACAGGTACCACTGAAGCTTTCTTT; cdr3_aa: CSASPSSTGTTEAFF
d_call: .; v_call: TRBV29-1; clone_size: once; j_call: TRBJ2-4; cdr3_nt: TGCAGCGCCGGACAGAAGGGGGAAAACATTCAGTACTTC; cdr3_aa: CSAGQKGENIQYF
d_call: .; v_call: TRBV20-1; clone_size: .; j_call: TRBJ2-5; cdr3_nt: TGCAGTGCCTGGCTGGGGGAAGAAGAGACCCAGTACTTC; cdr3_aa: CSAWLGEEETQYF
d_call: .; v_call: TRBV7-9; clone_size: .; j_call: TRBJ1-1; cdr3_nt: TGTGCCAGCAGCATTAGGTTTCCAGCGGGCACTGAAGCTTTCTTT; cdr3_aa: CASSIRFPAGTEAFF
d_call: .; v_call: TRBV6-2/TRBV6-3; clone_size: once; j_call: TRBJ2-1; cdr3_nt: TGTGCCAGCAGGGAGGGACAGCTAACCTACAATGAGCAGTTCTTC; cdr3_aa: CASREGQLTYNEQFF
d_call: .; v_call: TRBV5-1; clone_size: once; j_call: TRBJ2-5; cdr3_nt: TGCGCCAGCAGCTTGGTCCAGGGTTCCGAGACCCAGTACTTC; cdr3_aa: CASSLVQGSETQYF
d_call: .; v_call: TRBV19; clone_size: once; j_call: TRBJ1-4; cdr3_nt: TGTGCCAGTAGTATGGGAATCGAAAGACTGTTTTTT; cdr3_aa: CASSMGIERLFF
d_call: TRBD2; v_call: TRBV30; clone_size: .; j_call: TRBJ2-5; cdr3_nt: TGTGCCTGGAGTGCCGGGACTAGCGGGGGAGAACAAGAGACCCAGTACTTC; cdr3_aa: CAWSAGTSGGEQETQYF